One sample yielded the 17 T cell receptor beta chains listed below, sequenced in a study of T cells after yellow fever vaccination. Using its own MiXCR run on the 5' RACE reads, TCRdb lists one record per CDR3 protein. The sample records around 250,000 distinct CDR3 sequences, about 7.1% being singletons. Sample: CD4+ T cells sorted from PBMCs, taken 15 days after the yellow fever booster vaccination. The receptors were gathered from a young man who received the YFV17D yellow fever vaccine.

A word on this clonotype: It may be a read error: a sequence one base away is much more abundant. The chain has TRBV20-1 and TRBJ1-1; no firm D call. Per the germline V gene, CDR1 is DFQATT and CDR2 is SNEGSKA (reference sequence). CDR3 size: 11 residues. V was trimmed by 4 bases and J by 0 bases, leaving 3 bases between them. As DNA, the CDR3 is TGCAGTGCTATGGTGAACACTGAAGCTTTCTTT. It is translated as CSAMVNTEAFF.

The chain joins TRBV5-1 to TRBJ1-1; D may be TRBD1 (6 bases). Trimming shortened V by 3 bases and J by 4 bases, and 13 bases separated the two germline ends. The CDR3 loop spans 14 amino acids. Germline-derived CDR1 and CDR2 are SGHRS and YFSETQ. CDR3 DNA sequence: TGCGCCAGCAGCTGGGGGGCTTTGGGCACTGAAGCTTTCTTT. This sequence encodes CASSWGALGTEAFF.

Remarks on this clonotype: This clone may be a read error of a much larger clone one base away. This CDR3 is CASSLDETGVSGYTF. In DNA form, the CDR3 reads TGCGCCAGCAGCTTGGACGAGACAGGGGTTTCTGGCTACACCTTC. The chain recombines TRBV5-1 with TRBJ1-2; 8 bases map to TRBD1. CDR1 and CDR2 from the germline V gene are SGHRS and YFSETQ. This CDR3 spans 15 amino acids. Trimming removed 0 bases from V and 7 bases from J; junction bases left unmatched: 8. Full variable domain (outside the CDR3, taken from reference TRBV5-1 and TRBJ1-2): KAGVTQTPRYLIKTRGQQVTLSCSPISGHRSVSWYQQTPGQGLQFLFEYFSETQRNKGNFPGRFSGRQFSNSRSEMNVSTLELGDSALYLCASSLDETGVSGYTFGSGTRLTVV.

The sample holds a few counts of this clonotype. This chain uses TRBV20-1 with TRBJ1-2; D gene ambiguous. Trimming shortened V by 5 bases and J by 5 bases, and 18 bases separated the two germline ends. Germline CDR1 is DFQATT and CDR2 is SNEGSKA (reference sequence). CDR3 length: 14 residues. The CDR3 spells CSARPTTNPYGYTF. CDR3 DNA: TGCAGTGCTCGCCCGACGACGAACCCTTATGGCTACACCTTC.

This sequence joins TRBV9 and TRBJ2-2; D unresolved. The CDR3 is 14 amino acids. Trimming left V 0 bases short and J 4 bases short, with 7 bases between. CDR1 and CDR2 (germline): SGDLS, YYNGEE. CDR3 in amino acids: CASSVVPATGELFF. The CDR3 bases are TGTGCCAGCAGCGTAGTTCCCGCCACCGGGGAGCTGTTTTTT.

The chain carries TRBV18 and TRBJ1-2; D uncertain. CDR1 is KGHSH, CDR2 LQKENI, per germline. Trimming left V 3 bases short and J 4 bases short, with 12 bases between. CDR3 length equals 14 residues. CDR3 residues: CASSPPGSLYGYTF. CDR3 DNA sequence: TGTGCCAGCTCACCCCCGGGTAGCCTCTATGGCTACACCTTC. Full variable domain (outside the CDR3, taken from reference TRBV18 and TRBJ1-2): NAGVMQNPRHLVRRRGQEARLRCSPMKGHSHVYWYRQLPEEGLKFMVYLQKENIIDESGMPKERFSAEFPKEGPSILRIQQVVRGDSAAYFCASSPPGSLYGYTFGSGTRLTVV.

This clonotype has a handful of counts. This sequence joins TRBV20-1 and TRBJ2-7; no clear D. The germline V gene has CDR1 DFQATT and CDR2 SNEGSKA (reference sequence). V shed 5 bases and J shed 5 bases, with 13 bases lying between them. The CDR3 sequence is 12 residues long. CDR3 sequence reads: CSARPVVHEQYF. The CDR3 bases are TGCAGTGCTCGGCCCGTAGTTCACGAGCAGTACTTC.

V is TRBV24-1 and J is TRBJ1-1; no clear D. Germline CDR1 reads KGHDR; CDR2 reads SFDVKD. CDR3 size: 13 residues. With 3 bases removed from V and 0 bases from J, the gap between germline ends came to 4 bases. CDR3 amino acids: CATSDNLNTEAFF. The CDR3 region has the DNA TGTGCCACCAGTGATAACCTGAACACTGAAGCTTTCTTT.

The V call is TRBV20-1, the J call TRBJ2-7, with 7 bases fitting TRBD2. The CDR3 is made up of 13 amino acids. V lost 4 bases and J lost 6; bases outside the gene matches: 9. Germline V lookup: CDR1 DFQATT, CDR2 SNEGSKA (reference sequence). This CDR3 reads CSATPAGPFEQYF. The DNA of the CDR3 is TGCAGTGCTACACCAGCGGGACCCTTCGAGCAGTACTTC.

In this sample, this clonotype turned up many times. The V and J genes are TRBV18 and TRBJ2-2, with D maybe TRBD1 (5 bases). The ends were cut back, 4 bases at V and 0 bases at J, with 9 bases in the middle. Germline CDR1 is KGHSH and CDR2 is LQKENI. The CDR3 consists of 15 residues. The CDR3 nucleotides read TGTGCCAGCTCACATGGACAAACGAACACCGGGGAGCTGTTTTTT. Translated, it gives CASSHGQTNTGELFF.

This clonotype appeared many times. The gene calls are TRBV7-2 and TRBJ2-1, with TRBD2 matching over 12 bases. The CDR3 runs to 14 residues. V trimming: 5 bases; J trimming: 13 bases; junction bases outside the gene matches: 9. Per germline, CDR1 SGHTA and CDR2 FQGNSA. The CDR3 region has the DNA TGTGCCAGCAGCATTCTGCTAGCGGGAGGGCGCCAGTTCTTC. Its protein is CASSILLAGGRQFF. The full variable domain, completed using reference TRBV7-2 and TRBJ2-1, is GAGVSQSPSNKVTEKGKDVELRCDPISGHTALYWYRQSLGQGLEFLIYFQGNSAPDKSGLPSDRFSAERTGGSVSTLTIQRTQQEDSAVYLCASSILLAGGRQFFGPGTRLTVL.

This chain links TRBV7-2 with TRBJ2-1; no firm D call. CDR3 size: 10 residues. V was clipped by 1 base and J by 13 bases, with 5 bases between them. Germline CDR1 reads SGHTA; CDR2 reads FQGNSA. CDR3 DNA: TGTGCCAGCAGCTTAGGGGGACAGTTCTTC. Translation: CASSLGGQFF.

This clonotype was detected only a few times. J is TRBJ1-5 and V is TRBV30; 8 bases map to TRBD1. Germline V gene sequence: CDR1 GTSNPN, CDR2 SVGIG (reference sequence). This CDR3 region has 12 residues. After removal of 5 bases from V and 6 bases from J, the junction contained 3 bases not matched to a gene. The CDR3 coding sequence is TGTGCCTGGCAGGGGGCAGGTCAGCCCCAGCATTTT. Protein product: CAWQGAGQPQHF. Based on the CDR3 plus reference TRBV30 and TRBJ1-5, the full variable domain is SQTIHQWPATLVQPVGSPLSLECTVEGTSNPNLYWYRQAAGRGLQLLFYSVGIGQISSEVPQNLSASRPQDRQFILSSKKLLLSDSGFYLCAWQGAGQPQHFGDGTRLSIL.

The chain couples TRBV27 to TRBJ1-1, with a weak D call TRBD1 (6 bases). Germline-derived CDR1 and CDR2 are MNHEY and SMNVEV (reference sequence). The CDR3 sequence is 14 residues long. Deletions cut 4 bases from V and 5 bases from J, with 14 bases between. The CDR3 loop reads CASSSIRGGTEAFF. The CDR3 nucleotides are TGTGCCAGCAGTTCCATCAGGGGTGGGACTGAAGCTTTCTTT.

In this sample, this clonotype turned up a few times. This chain joins TRBV6-2 or TRBV6-3 and TRBJ1-5; D ambiguous. The CDR3 is 16 residues long. V was clipped by 2 bases and J by 0 bases, with 11 bases between them. CDR1 is MNHEY, CDR2 SVGEGT, per germline. The CDR3 loop reads CASSYGPGVSNQPQHF. The CDR3 DNA reads as TGTGCCAGCAGTTACGGCCCAGGCGTTAGCAATCAGCCCCAGCATTTT.

This clonotype was seen at least ten times. The gene calls are TRBV5-6 and TRBJ1-5; TRBD1 matches 8 bases. Germline CDR1 SGHDT, CDR2 YYEEEE. The CDR3 covers 15 residues. The trim removed 4 bases at V and 5 bases at J, leaving 8 bases unmatched. CDR3 sequence: CASSLGQGGYQPQHF. The CDR3 DNA reads TGTGCCAGCAGCCTAGGACAGGGAGGATATCAGCCCCAGCATTTT.

The table lists this clonotype with many counts. CDR3 region: CSASWGSGTVEQYF. The DNA for the CDR3 is TGCAGTGCTTCCTGGGGTAGCGGGACTGTCGAGCAGTACTTC. The V gene is TRBV20-1, the J gene TRBJ2-7, with TRBD2 identical over 8 bases. The CDR3 is 14 amino acids. J was trimmed by 6 bases and V by 5 bases; bases with no gene match: 12. CDR1 and CDR2 (germline): DFQATT, SNEGSKA (reference sequence).